This record concerns one T cell receptor (beta chain) sequence. The sample comes from a study of blood T cell repertoires in COVID-19. Study information: Sites across the United States, Italy and Spain contributed samples from acute and convalescent COVID-19. The cDNA or gDNA used as material had been derived from T cells, B-cell-depleted T cells, or PBMCs.

CDR1 SGDLS and CDR2 YYNGEE come from the germline V gene. CDR3 length: 15 residues. J was trimmed by 7 bases and V by 3 bases; bases with no gene match: 8. In the authors' workflow: For nucleated cells, counts were estimated from reference gene primer amplification. This table comes from immunoSEQ multiplex PCR, and its TCRdb copy is limited to in-frame clones, with some not included. V and J calls and clone size are those listed in that table; D and trimming were worked out from the DNA. The sample has about 380,000 clones, around 87% seen once. The source material was peripheral blood. V usage is TRBV9 and J usage is TRBJ2-5; 11 bases match TRBD2. The TCR comes from a young man with active or convalescent COVID-19. CDR3 nucleotides: TGTGCCAGCAGCGCTCTAACTAGCGGGAGTGTGACCCAGTACTTC. It translates to CASSALTSGSVTQYF.